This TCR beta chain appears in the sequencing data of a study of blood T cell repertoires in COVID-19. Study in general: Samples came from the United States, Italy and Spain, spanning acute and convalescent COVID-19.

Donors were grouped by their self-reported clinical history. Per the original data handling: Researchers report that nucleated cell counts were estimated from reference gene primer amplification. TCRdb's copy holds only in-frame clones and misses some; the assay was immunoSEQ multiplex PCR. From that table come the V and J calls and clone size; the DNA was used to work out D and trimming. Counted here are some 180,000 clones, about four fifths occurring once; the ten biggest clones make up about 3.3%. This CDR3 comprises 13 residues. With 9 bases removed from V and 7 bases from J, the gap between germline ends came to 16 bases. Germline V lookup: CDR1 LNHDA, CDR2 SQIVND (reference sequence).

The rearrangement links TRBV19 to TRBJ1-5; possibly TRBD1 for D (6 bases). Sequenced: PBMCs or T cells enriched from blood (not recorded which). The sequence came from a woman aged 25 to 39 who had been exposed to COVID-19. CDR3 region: CASNPQGRQPQHF. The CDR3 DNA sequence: TGTGCCAGCAATCCGCAGGGGCGGCAGCCCCAGCATTTT.